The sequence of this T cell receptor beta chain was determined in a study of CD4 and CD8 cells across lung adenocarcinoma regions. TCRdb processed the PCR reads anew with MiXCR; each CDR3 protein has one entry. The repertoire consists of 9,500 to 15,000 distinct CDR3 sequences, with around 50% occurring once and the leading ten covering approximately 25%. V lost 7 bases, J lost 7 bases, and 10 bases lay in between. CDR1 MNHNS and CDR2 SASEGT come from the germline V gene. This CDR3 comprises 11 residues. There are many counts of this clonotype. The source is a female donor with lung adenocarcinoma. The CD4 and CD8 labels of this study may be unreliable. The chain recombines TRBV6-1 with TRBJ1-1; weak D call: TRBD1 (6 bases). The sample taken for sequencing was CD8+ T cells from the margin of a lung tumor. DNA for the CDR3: TGTGCCAGCACCGGACAGATTGAAGCTTTCTTT. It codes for CASTGQIEAFF.